These 30 T cell receptor beta chains were all obtained from the same sample, sequenced in a study of response to subunit inactivated influenza vaccine. One entry per CDR3 protein results from TCRdb running MiXCR on the RT-PCR reads. The data hold about 700,000 distinct CDR3 sequences, with 14% observed a single time. The material sequenced was PBMCs from blood, taken around two weeks before vaccination. Source of these receptors: a man over 45 who received an inactivated influenza vaccine.

At least ten counts were recorded for this clonotype. This chain uses TRBV12-3 or TRBV12-4 with TRBJ2-4; no clear D. Deletions cut 1 base from V and 4 bases from J, with 5 bases between. This CDR3 spans 13 amino acids. The DNA for the CDR3 is TGTGCCAGCAGTTTAGACATGAAAAACATTCAGTACTTC. Encoded protein: CASSLDMKNIQYF.

The chain combines TRBV29-1 with TRBJ2-7, with a weak D call TRBD1 (6 bases). The V end lost 7 bases, the J end lost 7 bases, and 20 bases lay between the germline ends. The germline V gene encodes CDR1 SQVTM and CDR2 ANQGSEA. The CDR3 consists of 13 residues. In nucleotides, the CDR3 is TGCAGCGCGTCGGCGGTGGCAGGGGTGGAGCAGTACTTC. It is translated as CSASAVAGVEQYF.

This clonotype turned up a few times. This chain uses TRBV19 with TRBJ2-2; 14 bases agree with TRBD2. Germline lookup yields CDR1 LNHDA and CDR2 SQIVND (reference sequence). V dropped 1 base and J dropped 1; count of bases not matched to a gene: 2. This CDR3 has 18 residues. The chain's CDR3 is CASSIGLAGGRNTGELFF. The CDR3 DNA is TGTGCCAGTAGTATAGGACTAGCGGGGGGGCGGAACACCGGGGAGCTGTTTTTT. Based on the CDR3 plus reference TRBV19 and TRBJ2-2, the full variable domain is DGGITQSPKYLFRKEGQNVTLSCEQNLNHDAMYWYRQDPGQGLRLIYYSQIVNDFQKGDIAEGYSVSREKKESFPLTVTSAQKNPTAFYLCASSIGLAGGRNTGELFFGEGSRLTVL.

The V call is TRBV20-1, the J call TRBJ2-4, with D unresolved. This CDR3 contains 14 residues. Per the germline V gene, CDR1 is DFQATT and CDR2 is SNEGSKA (reference sequence). Deletions cut 5 bases from V and 0 bases from J, with 11 bases between. CDR3 sequence reads: CSASLGQAKNIQYF. The CDR3, as DNA: TGCAGTGCTTCTCTAGGGCAAGCCAAAAACATTCAGTACTTC.

This clonotype was seen only a few times. This chain uses TRBV4-2 with TRBJ1-1, with a weak D call TRBD1 (5 bases). This CDR3 comprises 15 residues. Germline CDR1 and CDR2: LGHNA and YNFKEQ. V lost 2 bases and J lost 4, with 14 bases in between. In DNA, the CDR3 is TGTGCCAGCAGCCAAAACACAGGTGGTCCCACTGAAGCTTTCTTT. Translating it yields CASSQNTGGPTEAFF.

This clonotype was seen only a few times. This chain uses TRBV4-3 with TRBJ2-5; 8 bases are a match to TRBD2. Germline loops: CDR1 LGHNA, CDR2 YSLEER. Trimming cost V 0 bases and J 7 bases; bases outside gene matches: 7. The CDR3 is 15 amino acids. The CDR3 spells CASSQDSRGERTQYF. The CDR3 bases are TGCGCCAGCAGCCAAGATTCGCGGGGGGAACGGACCCAGTACTTC.

V is TRBV11-2 and J is TRBJ2-7, with D possibly TRBD1 on 6 matching bases. Germline CDR1 is SGHAT and CDR2 is FQNNGV. Trimming removed 2 bases at V and 3 bases at J, with 14 bases between. The length of the CDR3 is 15 residues. As DNA, the CDR3 is TGTGCCAGCAGCTTACCAGGGGACACCCTCTACGAGCAGTACTTC. This translates into CASSLPGDTLYEQYF.

This chain joins TRBV12-3 or TRBV12-4 and TRBJ1-1; no reliable D call. The V end was cut by 3 bases, the J end by 4 bases, with 12 bases between. This CDR3 is 14 amino acids long. CDR3 bases: TGTGCCAGCAGTTTCGAGTCTGGGGTCACTGAAGCTTTCTTT. It codes for CASSFESGVTEAFF.

J is TRBJ1-1 and V is TRBV3-1; D is perhaps TRBD1 (6 bases). Germline V gene lookup returns CDR1 LGHDT and CDR2 YNNKEL (reference sequence). CDR3 length equals 18 residues. The CDR3 loop reads CTFSLVEVWTDMNTEAFF. In DNA form, the CDR3 reads TGTACCTTCAGTTTAGTAGAGGTCTGGACAGACATGAACACTGAAGCTTTCTTT.

This clonotype was observed a few times. This chain connects TRBV6-2 or TRBV6-3 to TRBJ1-1; D is uncertain. V was clipped by 0 bases and J by 0 bases, with 5 bases between them. The CDR3 spans 14 residues. Germline-derived CDR1 and CDR2 are MNHEY and SVGEGT. CDR3 DNA sequence: TGTGCCAGCAGTTACTCGCAGGTGAACACTGAAGCTTTCTTT. It specifies CASSYSQVNTEAFF.

In this sample, this clonotype turned up a few times. The chain carries TRBV5-1 and TRBJ2-1; D gene unclear. V shed 0 bases and J shed 7 bases, with 17 bases lying between them. In germline, CDR1 is SGHRS, CDR2 YFSETQ. CDR3 length: 16 amino acids. CDR3 nucleotide sequence: TGCGCCAGCAGCTTGGAGCCGCGACCCCAGAGGAATGAGCAGTTCTTC. Residues: CASSLEPRPQRNEQFF.

V and J are TRBV6-5 and TRBJ2-2; tentative D call: TRBD2 (6 bases). CDR3 length equals 15 residues. Looked up from germline, CDR1 is MNHEY and CDR2 is SVGAGI. V dropped 4 bases and J dropped 3 bases, with 12 bases sitting between them. The CDR3 sequence is CASSSRWRDTGELFF. CDR3 DNA: TGTGCCAGCAGTTCCCGTTGGAGGGACACCGGGGAGCTGTTTTTT.

This clonotype was picked up a small number of times. The genes are TRBV5-1 and TRBJ2-3, with a tentative D call TRBD2 (6 bases). V lost 4 bases to trimming and J lost 5 bases, with 14 bases between them. Germline V CDR1 and CDR2: SGHRS, YFSETQ. The CDR3 extends over 14 amino acids. This chain's CDR3 is CASSTGTVQDTQYF. CDR3 DNA: TGCGCCAGCAGCACTGGGACTGTCCAAGATACGCAGTATTTT.

The gene calls are TRBV7-9 and TRBJ2-7; 7 bases match TRBD1. Looked up from germline, CDR1 is SEHNR and CDR2 is FQNEAQ (reference sequence). Losses at the gene ends were 4 bases for V and 0 bases for J; bases not matched to a gene: 12. This CDR3 is built from 17 residues. CDR3 sequence reads: CASSSRTTGTGSYEQYF. In DNA, the CDR3 is TGTGCCAGCAGCTCTCGCACGACAGGGACGGGCTCCTACGAGCAGTACTTC.

The sample holds many counts of this clonotype. The gene calls are TRBV7-9 and TRBJ2-7, with a possible D match to TRBD1 (5 bases). Looked up from germline, CDR1 is SEHNR and CDR2 is FQNEAQ (reference sequence). The V end was cut by 5 bases, the J end by 3 bases, with 14 bases between. The CDR3 contains 14 residues. The CDR3 coding sequence is TGTGCCAGCAGCCTCCAAGACAGACGCTACGAGCAGTACTTC. Protein sequence: CASSLQDRRYEQYF.

The chain is built from TRBV29-1 and TRBJ1-1, with D perhaps TRBD1 (5 bases). Looked up from germline, CDR1 is SQVTM and CDR2 is ANQGSEA. The V gene lost 5 bases and the J gene lost 11 bases, with 15 bases spanning the gap. This CDR3 has 11 residues. The CDR3 loop reads CSVLNRDRAFF. The CDR3 DNA follows: TGCAGCGTTCTAAACCGGGACCGGGCTTTCTTT.

This clonotype was detected a few times. The chain couples TRBV7-9 to TRBJ1-1; D not certain. Per germline, CDR1 SEHNR and CDR2 FQNEAQ (reference sequence). CDR3 length: 14 amino acids. V lost 5 bases and J lost 1, with 11 bases in between. The CDR3 nucleotides are TGTGCCAGCAGCACCCCAACACGGAACACTGAAGCTTTCTTT. It specifies CASSTPTRNTEAFF.

The rearrangement uses TRBV20-1 and TRBJ2-3; D remains ambiguous. The germline CDR1 and CDR2 sequences are DFQATT and SNEGSKA (reference sequence). The CDR3 contains 14 residues. Trimming removed 2 bases from V and 4 bases from J, with 13 bases in between. CDR3 in amino acids: CSARRSLRADTQYF. For the CDR3, the DNA is TGCAGTGCTAGACGGAGCTTGAGAGCAGATACGCAGTATTTT.

The chain uses TRBV20-1 and TRBJ2-1; D is uncertain. There are 15 residues in the CDR3. Germline V gene lookup returns CDR1 DFQATT and CDR2 SNEGSKA (reference sequence). Trimming took 0 bases from V and 8 from J, leaving 17 bases between them. This chain's CDR3 is CSARDAYRRTDEQFF. CDR3 in DNA: TGCAGTGCTAGAGATGCCTATAGACGGACCGATGAGCAGTTCTTC.

This clonotype was seen only a few times. One end of the junction varies from germline; a read error may be responsible. This chain uses TRBV7-7 with TRBJ1-4, with D maybe TRBD1 (5 bases). Germline V CDR1 and CDR2: SSHAT, FNYEAQ (reference sequence). The CDR3 is 14 residues long. The CDR3 DNA sequence: TGTGCTAGCAGCCAGGGAAGCGGGAATGAAAAACTGTTTTTT. Encoded protein: CASSQGSGNEKLFF.

This chain links TRBV9 with TRBJ2-2; the D is unclear. Trimming pared 0 bases from V and 4 bases from J, leaving 4 bases between. The CDR3 extends over 13 amino acids. The germline gives CDR1 SGDLS, CDR2 YYNGEE. The DNA of the CDR3 is TGTGCCAGCAGCGTAGCTTCCACCGGGGAGCTGTTTTTT. Its protein is CASSVASTGELFF.

The J gene is TRBJ2-2, the V gene TRBV7-6; D perhaps matches TRBD1 (5 bases). The germline V gene has CDR1 SGHVS and CDR2 FNYEAQ. The CDR3 runs 16 residues. Trimming left V 2 bases short and J 5 bases short, with 15 bases between. The CDR3 is CASSLSAGLSTGELFF. The CDR3 region has the DNA TGTGCCAGCAGCTTAAGCGCAGGGCTTTCAACCGGGGAGCTGTTTTTT.

The chain uses TRBV14 and TRBJ2-7, with 10 bases aligning to TRBD1. V gave up 1 base and J gave up 2 bases; unmatched junction bases: 5. The CDR3 is 16 residues long. Germline V gene lookup returns CDR1 SGHDN and CDR2 FVKESK. CDR3 sequence (DNA): TGTGCCAGCAGCCAAGTCCGGGACAGGGGTCCCTACGAGCAGTACTTC. Translated, it gives CASSQVRDRGPYEQYF. Filled out from reference TRBV14 and TRBJ2-7, the complete variable domain reads EAGVTQFPSHSVIEKGQTVTLRCDPISGHDNLYWYRRVMGKEIKFLLHFVKESKQDESGMPNNRFLAERTGGTYSTLKVQPAELEDSGVYFCASSQVRDRGPYEQYFGPGTRLTVT.

The chain has TRBV21-1 and TRBJ2-7. TRBV21-1 is a pseudogene segment. This CDR3 region has 14 residues. Written as DNA, the CDR3 is TGTGCCAGCAGCAATAGGACAGGGCCCTACGAGCAGTACTTC. Translating it yields CASSNRTGPYEQYF.

This rearrangement joins TRBV7-2 to TRBJ2-5, with D possibly being TRBD2 (5 bases). Germline-derived CDR1 and CDR2 are SGHTA and FQGNSA. The CDR3 has 14 amino acids. Trimming shortened V by 5 bases and J by 3 bases, and 13 bases separated the two germline ends. CDR3 region: CASSHPLREETQYF. The DNA for the CDR3 is TGTGCCAGCAGCCACCCGTTGCGGGAAGAGACCCAGTACTTC.

This clonotype was counted a few times. V is TRBV4-1 and J is TRBJ2-7; D is ambiguous. The CDR3 covers 16 residues. V was shortened by 0 bases and J by 6 bases, with 18 bases between the two germline ends. Germline CDR1 reads MGHRA; CDR2 reads YSYEKL. The CDR3 protein is CASSQDEVRNFGEQYF. In DNA, the CDR3 is TGCGCCAGCAGCCAAGATGAGGTAAGGAACTTTGGCGAGCAGTACTTC.

The chain couples TRBV10-3 to TRBJ2-4; the match to TRBD2 covers 14 bases. The germline V gene encodes CDR1 ENHRY and CDR2 SYGVKD. After removal of 2 bases from V and 11 bases from J, the junction contained 5 bases not matched to a gene. CDR3 length equals 15 residues. CDR3 bases: TGTGCCATCAGTGAGCGACTAGCGGGAGGGACAGTTCAGTACTTC. It is translated as CAISERLAGGTVQYF.

This clonotype was found a few times. The chain has TRBV6-2 or TRBV6-3 and TRBJ1-5; maybe TRBD1 (5 bases). The CDR3 is 15 amino acids. V was shortened by 2 bases and J by 0 bases, with 8 bases between the two germline ends. CDR1 MNHEY and CDR2 SVGEGT come from the germline V gene. The DNA of the CDR3 is TGTGCCAGCAGTTACAAGGGGAATAGCAATCAGCCCCAGCATTTT. Encoded protein: CASSYKGNSNQPQHF.

This clonotype was seen a few times. The gene calls are TRBV15 and TRBJ2-7, with D unclear. Germline lookup yields CDR1 LNHNV and CDR2 YYDKDF (reference sequence). This CDR3 is 14 amino acids long. V was trimmed by 4 bases and J by 5 bases, leaving 15 bases between them. CDR3 sequence reads: CATSTFRVDHEQYF. Here the CDR3 DNA reads TGTGCCACCAGCACCTTTAGGGTAGATCACGAGCAGTACTTC.

This clonotype was seen more than once but under ten times. The CDR3 bases are TGCGCCAGCAGCTTGATGACAGGGGGCGAGAATGAAAAACTGTTTTTT. Translation: CASSLMTGGENEKLFF. The V call is TRBV5-1, the J call TRBJ1-4; 10 bases are shared with TRBD1. V lost 1 base and J lost 5; bases outside the gene matches: 5. The CDR3 totals 16 residues. Germline CDR1 is SGHRS and CDR2 is YFSETQ.